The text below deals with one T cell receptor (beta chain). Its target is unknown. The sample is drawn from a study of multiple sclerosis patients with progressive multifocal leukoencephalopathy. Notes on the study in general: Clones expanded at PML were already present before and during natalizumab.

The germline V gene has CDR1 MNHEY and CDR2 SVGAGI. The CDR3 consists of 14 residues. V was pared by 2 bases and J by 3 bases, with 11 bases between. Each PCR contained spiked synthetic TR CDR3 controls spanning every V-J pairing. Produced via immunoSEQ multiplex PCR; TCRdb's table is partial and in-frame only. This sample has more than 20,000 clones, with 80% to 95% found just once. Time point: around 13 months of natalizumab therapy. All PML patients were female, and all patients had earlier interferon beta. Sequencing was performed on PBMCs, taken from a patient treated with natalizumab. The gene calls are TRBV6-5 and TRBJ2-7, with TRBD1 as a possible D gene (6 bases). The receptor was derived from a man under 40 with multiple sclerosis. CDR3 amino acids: CASSYGGILYEQYF. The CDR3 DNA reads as TGTGCCAGCAGTTACGGGGGCATCCTCTACGAGCAGTACTTC.